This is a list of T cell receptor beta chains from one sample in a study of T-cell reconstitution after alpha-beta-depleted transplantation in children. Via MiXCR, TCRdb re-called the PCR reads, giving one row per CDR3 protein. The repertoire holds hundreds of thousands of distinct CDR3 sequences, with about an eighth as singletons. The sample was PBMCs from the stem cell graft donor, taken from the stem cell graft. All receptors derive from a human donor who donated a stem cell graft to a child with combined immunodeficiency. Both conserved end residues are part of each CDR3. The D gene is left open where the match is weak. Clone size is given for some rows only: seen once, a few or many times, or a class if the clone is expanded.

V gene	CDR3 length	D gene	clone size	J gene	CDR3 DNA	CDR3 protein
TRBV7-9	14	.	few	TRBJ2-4	TGTGCCAGCAGCTCCGGGAGTCTGATAAACATTCAGTACTTC	CASSSGSLINIQYF
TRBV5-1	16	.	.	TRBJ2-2	TGCGCCAGCAGCCGTCCCGGGACATCGGACACCGGGGAGCTGTTTTTT	CASSRPGTSDTGELFF
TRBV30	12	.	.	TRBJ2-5	TGTGCCTGGGCGGGGTTAAGAGAGACCCAGTACTTC	CAWAGLRETQYF
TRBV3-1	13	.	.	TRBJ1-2	TGTGCCAGCAGCCATAACACCCCCGATGGCTACACCTTC	CASSHNTPDGYTF
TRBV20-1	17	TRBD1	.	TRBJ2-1	TGCAGTGCTAGGGGGACAGGGGGGATCGTAGGCTACAATGAGCAGTTCTTC	CSARGTGGIVGYNEQFF
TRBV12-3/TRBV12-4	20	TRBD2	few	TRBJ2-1	TGTGCCAGCAGCTTACCACGTACTAGCGGGAGATCCCGCGGGAATAATGAGCAGTTCTTC	CASSLPRTSGRSRGNNEQFF
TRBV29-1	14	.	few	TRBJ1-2	TGCAGCGTTGCCCCCGGGGAGGGGGTCCATGGCTACACCTTC	CSVAPGEGVHGYTF
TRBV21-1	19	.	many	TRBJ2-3	TGTGCCAGCAGCAAAGCGCGGGCTGACAGTGAGTGGTTCCTGGATACGCAGTATTTT	CASSKARADSEWFLDTQYF
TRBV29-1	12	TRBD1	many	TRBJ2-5	TGCAGCGCCAGGACAGGGGAGGAGACCCAGTACTTC	CSARTGEETQYF
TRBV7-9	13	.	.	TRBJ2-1	TGTGCCAGCACCAGTGAGGGGGGTAATGAGCAGTTCTTC	CASTSEGGNEQFF
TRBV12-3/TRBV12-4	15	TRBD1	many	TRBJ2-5	TGTGCCAGCAGTCCCCCCGGACAGGGACTAGAGACCCAGTACTTC	CASSPPGQGLETQYF
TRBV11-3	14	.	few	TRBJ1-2	TGTGCCAGCAGCACCGGAGGGAACAACTATGGCTACACCTTC	CASSTGGNNYGYTF
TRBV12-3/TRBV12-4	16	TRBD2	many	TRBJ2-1	TGTGCCAGCAGGATAACCGGGACTAGCGGGAGGAATGAGCAGTTCTTC	CASRITGTSGRNEQFF
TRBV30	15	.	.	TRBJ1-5	TGTGCCTGGAGTGTACGGCTGGGAAGCAATCAGCCCCAGCATTTT	CAWSVRLGSNQPQHF
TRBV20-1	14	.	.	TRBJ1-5	TGCAGTGCTAGGGGGGGTTATCCTAATCAGCCCCAGCATTTT	CSARGGYPNQPQHF
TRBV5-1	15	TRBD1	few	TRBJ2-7	TGCGCCAGCAGCTTGGAGGGACAGGGGATCTACGAGCAGTACTTC	CASSLEGQGIYEQYF
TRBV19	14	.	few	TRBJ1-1	TGTGCCAGTAGAGGCCGAGGGATAAACACTGAAGCTTTCTTT	CASRGRGINTEAFF
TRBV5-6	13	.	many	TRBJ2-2	TGTGCCAGCAGCTTTGGGGGGCCCGGGGAGCTGTTTTTT	CASSFGGPGELFF
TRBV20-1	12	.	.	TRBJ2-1	TGCAGTGCTAGAGGCCAGCCGAATGAGCAGTTCTTC	CSARGQPNEQFF
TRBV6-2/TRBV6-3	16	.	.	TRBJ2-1	TGTGCCAGCAGTTCCCCCCACGGGAGCTCCTACAATGAGCAGTTCTTC	CASSSPHGSSYNEQFF
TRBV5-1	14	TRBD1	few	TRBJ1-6	TGCGCCAGCGCCCCCGGGACAGAAAATTCACCCCTCCACTTT	CASAPGTENSPLHF
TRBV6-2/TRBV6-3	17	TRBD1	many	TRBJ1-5	TGTGCCAGCAGTTTCAACACACGGGACAGGGTCTATCAGCCCCAGCATTTT	CASSFNTRDRVYQPQHF
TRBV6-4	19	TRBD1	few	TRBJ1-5	TGTGCCAGCACCGAACGAACTCCGGGACAGACTTATAGCAATCAGCCCCAGCATTTT	CASTERTPGQTYSNQPQHF
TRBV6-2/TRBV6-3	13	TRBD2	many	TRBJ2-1	TGTGCCAGCAGACGGGACTACGAGAATGAGCAGTTCTTC	CASRRDYENEQFF
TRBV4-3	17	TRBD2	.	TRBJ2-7	TGCGCCAGCAGCCAAGTGGTAACTAGCGGGGGTACCTACGAGCAGTACTTC	CASSQVVTSGGTYEQYF
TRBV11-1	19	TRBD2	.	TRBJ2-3	TGTGCCAGCAGCTTAGTTGACGTTGGACTAGCGAGCTCCACAGATACGCAGTATTTT	CASSLVDVGLASSTDTQYF
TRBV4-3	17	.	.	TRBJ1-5	TGCGCCAGCAGCCAAGGTATACGGGGGGCCGGCAATCAGCCCCAGCATTTT	CASSQGIRGAGNQPQHF
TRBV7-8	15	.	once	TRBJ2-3	TGTGCCAGCAGCGCCCTAGAAAGAGGGGGAGATACGCAGTATTTT	CASSALERGGDTQYF
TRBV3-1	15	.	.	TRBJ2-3	TGTGCCAGCAGCCAGGGCACAGGGTACACAGATACGCAGTATTTT	CASSQGTGYTDTQYF
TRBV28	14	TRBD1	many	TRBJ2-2	TGTGCCAGCAGCCCGCGCAGGGGGCCGGGGGAGCTGTTTTTT	CASSPRRGPGELFF
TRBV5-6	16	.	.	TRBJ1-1	TGTGCCAGCAGCTTGGGCGGGGGCGCGGGGAACACTGAAGCTTTCTTT	CASSLGGGAGNTEAFF
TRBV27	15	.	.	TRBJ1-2	TGTGCCAGCAGTTTATCTGGGAGTATTCTGGGTGGCTACACCTTC	CASSLSGSILGGYTF
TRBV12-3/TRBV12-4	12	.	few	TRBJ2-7	TGTGCCAGCAGTTTGGAGGGGTGGGAGCAGTACTTC	CASSLEGWEQYF
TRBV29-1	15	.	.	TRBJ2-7	TGCAGCGTTGTTTATCCTGCGGGTAGCTCCTACGAGCAGTACTTC	CSVVYPAGSSYEQYF
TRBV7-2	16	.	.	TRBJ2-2	TGTGCCAGCAGCTCGACACTGGGGGTGAACACCGGGGAGCTGTTTTTT	CASSSTLGVNTGELFF
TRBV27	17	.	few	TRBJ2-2	TGTGCCAGCAGTCTCACCCACGGGGGGCGTAACACCGGGGAGCTGTTTTTT	CASSLTHGGRNTGELFF
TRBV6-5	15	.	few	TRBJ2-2	TGTGCCAGCAGGACCAGGACCCTGAACACCGGGGAGCTGTTTTTT	CASRTRTLNTGELFF
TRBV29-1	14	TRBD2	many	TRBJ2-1	TGCAGCGTTGAGCGGGAGCGTACCTACAATGAGCAGTTCTTC	CSVERERTYNEQFF
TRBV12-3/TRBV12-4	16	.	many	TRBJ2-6	TGTGCCAGCAGCATGGCAGGGAGGACTGGGGCCAACGTCCTGACTTTC	CASSMAGRTGANVLTF